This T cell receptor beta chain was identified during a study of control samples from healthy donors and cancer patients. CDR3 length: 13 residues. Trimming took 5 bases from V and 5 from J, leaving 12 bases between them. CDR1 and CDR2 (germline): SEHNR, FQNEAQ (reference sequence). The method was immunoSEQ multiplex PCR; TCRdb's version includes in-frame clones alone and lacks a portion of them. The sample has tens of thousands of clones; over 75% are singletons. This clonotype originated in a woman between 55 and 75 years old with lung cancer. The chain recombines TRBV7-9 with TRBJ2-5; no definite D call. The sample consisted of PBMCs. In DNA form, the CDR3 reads TGTGCCAGCAGCCCCCCAAGCTGGGAGACCCAGTACTTC. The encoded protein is CASSPPSWETQYF.